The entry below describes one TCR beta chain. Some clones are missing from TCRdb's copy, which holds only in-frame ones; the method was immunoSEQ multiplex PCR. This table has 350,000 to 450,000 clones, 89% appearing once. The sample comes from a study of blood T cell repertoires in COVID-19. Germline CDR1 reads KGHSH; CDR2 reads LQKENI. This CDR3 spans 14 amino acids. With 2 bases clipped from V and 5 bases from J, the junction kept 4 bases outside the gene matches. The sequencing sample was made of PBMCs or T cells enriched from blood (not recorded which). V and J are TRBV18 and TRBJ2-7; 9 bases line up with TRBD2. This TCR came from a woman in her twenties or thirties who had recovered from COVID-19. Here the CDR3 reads CASSPSREGNEQYF. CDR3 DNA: TGTGCCAGCTCACCATCGCGGGAGGGGAACGAGCAGTACTTC.